Below, 3 T cell receptor beta chains from the same sample are listed, as sequenced in a study of blood T cells in healthy people across ages. Through a sample-barcoded 5' primer and a J-beta primer mix, a second PCR was run for roughly 7 to 12 cycles. Via MiXCR, TCRdb re-called the 5' RACE reads, giving one row per CDR3 protein. The sample lists around 1.1 million distinct CDR3 sequences, 35% to 40% occurring once. The sequenced sample was blood. Every receptor here comes from a man aged 18 to 29 in good health.

CDR3 sequence: CASRNAGEAFF. CDR3 bases: TGTGCCAGCAGGAACGCGGGTGAAGCTTTCTTT. The chain links TRBV6-2 or TRBV6-3 to TRBJ1-1; D is undetermined. CDR3 size: 11 residues. The V gene's germline CDR1 is MNHEY and CDR2 SVGEGT. With 6 bases removed from V and 7 bases from J, the gap between germline ends came to 9 bases.

The chain carries TRBV7-3 and TRBJ2-5; either TRBD1 or TRBD2 may supply D (5 bases each). CDR3 length equals 16 residues. The V gene lost 4 bases and the J gene lost 0 bases, with 15 bases spanning the gap. Germline-derived CDR1 and CDR2 are SGHTA and FQGTGA. The CDR3 protein is CASSYNPGTYQETQYF. Written as DNA, the CDR3 is TGTGCCAGCAGCTATAATCCCGGGACGTACCAAGAGACCCAGTACTTC.

The rearrangement joins TRBV7-8 to TRBJ1-1; tentative D call: TRBD1 (5 bases). Trimming took 5 bases from V and 10 from J, leaving 11 bases between them. CDR3 length equals 11 residues. Germline V gives CDR1 SGHVS, CDR2 FQNEAQ. Here the CDR3 DNA reads TGTGCCAGCAGCCACGGGGCGGGAGCTTTCTTT. Translation gives CASSHGAGAFF.